This T cell receptor beta chain was sequenced for a study of blood T cell repertoires in COVID-19. The wider study: The samples span acute and convalescent COVID-19 from the United States, Italy and Spain. In each case, the material was cDNA or gDNA derived from T cells, B-cell-depleted T cells, or PBMCs.

This table comes from immunoSEQ multiplex PCR, and its TCRdb copy is limited to in-frame clones, with some not included. There are 150,000 to 200,000 clones in the sample; roughly 84% occur only once, and about 2.7% lies in the top ten. This receptor was identified in a human donor with acute or convalescent COVID-19. The donor label of this sample is uncertain. Input material: peripheral blood.

The DNA of the CDR3 is TGTGCCACCAGCAGAGATCTAGGCAGCTCTGGAAACACCATATATTTT. This codes for CATSRDLGSSGNTIYF. The chain is built from TRBV15 and TRBJ1-3; D not certain. V was pared by 0 bases and J by 0 bases, with 9 bases between. Germline V gives CDR1 LNHNV, CDR2 YYDKDF (reference sequence). The length of the CDR3 is 16 residues.